Presented here are 6 T cell receptor beta chains from one specimen sequenced in a study of a mutant IDH1 vaccine in newly diagnosed glioma. The time point here: week 5, during vaccination. What each vaccine dose contained was 300 ug of mutant IDH1 20-mer peptide, accompanied by topical imiquimod. TCRdb's copy holds only in-frame clones and misses some; the assay was immunoSEQ multiplex PCR. The sample consists of around 56,000 clones, less than 85% of them appearing once. These TCRs are of unknown antigen specificity. The material was PBMCs, obtained from a glioma patient whose treatment included an IDH1 peptide vaccine. Every receptor here comes from a woman aged 18-29 years with glioma. Some clones in this sample may be carry-over from other donors' samples.

J is TRBJ2-7 and V is TRBV7-9; D gene unclear. The germline V gene has CDR1 SEHNR and CDR2 FQNEAQ (reference sequence). The V end was cut by 4 bases, the J end by 0 bases, with 7 bases between. The CDR3 totals 13 residues. CDR3 loop: CASSSPSSYEQYF. In DNA, the CDR3 is TGTGCCAGCAGCTCCCCTAGCTCCTACGAGCAGTACTTC.

The rearrangement uses TRBV7-2 and TRBJ2-7, with 10 bases matching TRBD1. The CDR3 loop spans 16 amino acids. Germline V gene lookup returns CDR1 SGHTA and CDR2 FQGNSA. After removal of 8 bases from V and 2 bases from J, the junction contained 12 bases not matched to a gene. CDR3 in DNA: TGTGCCAGCTCTAGGGGGGGACAGGGGTTAGCCTACGAGCAGTACTTC. Translating gives CASSRGGQGLAYEQYF.

The chain combines TRBV7-8 with TRBJ1-2, with a weak D call TRBD1 (6 bases). The germline CDR1 and CDR2 sequences are SGHVS and FQNEAQ. Trimming pared 2 bases from V and 4 bases from J, leaving 14 bases between. The CDR3 covers 15 residues. The CDR3 reads CASSLRDNHFYGYTF. The CDR3, as DNA: TGTGCCAGCAGCTTACGGGACAACCACTTCTATGGCTACACCTTC.

This clone was detected only once. The chain couples TRBV5-1 to TRBJ2-1, with no clear D. Germline assignment: CDR1 SGHRS and CDR2 YFSETQ. V lost 4 bases and J lost 0, with 14 bases in between. The CDR3 runs 16 residues. CDR3 amino acids: CASSPSVGSSYNEQFF. CDR3 in DNA: TGCGCCAGCAGCCCCTCCGTAGGTAGCTCCTACAATGAGCAGTTCTTC.

This clone was counted between two and nine times. V usage is TRBV5-4 and J usage is TRBJ2-3; the match to TRBD1 covers 11 bases. Trimming removed 4 bases from V and 4 bases from J; junction bases left unmatched: 8. The CDR3 has 16 amino acids. Germline lookup yields CDR1 SGHNT and CDR2 YYREEE (reference sequence). The CDR3 region is CASSRMDRGRADTQYF. CDR3 DNA: TGTGCCAGCAGCCGAATGGACAGGGGGCGCGCAGATACGCAGTATTTT.

V usage is TRBV7-8 and J usage is TRBJ2-7; 8 nucleotides agree with TRBD2. The CDR3 contains 14 residues. V lost 5 bases and J lost 7; bases outside the gene matches: 10. Germline values: CDR1 SGHVS, CDR2 FQNEAQ. Written as DNA, the CDR3 is TGTGCCAGCAGCCTTCGGGGGGGCGCGAGGGAGCAGTACTTC. Residues: CASSLRGGAREQYF.